The clone carrying this T cell receptor (beta chain) was found a few times. The antigen is not known. Trimming left V 4 bases short and J 0 bases short, with 13 bases between. The CDR3 totals 14 residues. CDR1 and CDR2 (germline): DFQATT, SNEGSKA (reference sequence). MiXCR, run by TCRdb on the 5' RACE reads, gives a single entry per CDR3 protein. The sample lists hundreds of thousands of distinct CDR3 sequences; roughly 27% were seen once. This sample was included in a study of identical twins' blood T cells. Study conclusions and caveats: Abundant TCRbeta CDR3s overlapped more between twins than with unrelated donors.

This TCR was sampled from a woman aged 18 to 49 in good health. The source material was PBMCs. This chain connects TRBV20-1 to TRBJ2-7; maybe TRBD1 (5 bases). In DNA, the CDR3 is TGCAGTGCTAATGGCAGGGTGATCTCCTACGAGCAGTACTTC. This codes for CSANGRVISYEQYF.